This entry is about one TCR beta chain. Original analysis: Amplified reference gene primers provided the basis for estimating nucleated cell counts. This table comes from immunoSEQ multiplex PCR, and its TCRdb copy is limited to in-frame clones, with some not included. V, J and clone size derive from that table, while D and trimming were established from the DNA sequence. The repertoire holds roughly 120,000 clones, with roughly 85% as singletons. These data originate in a study of blood T cell repertoires in COVID-19. On the study more broadly: Samples of COVID-19 (acute and convalescent) were obtained from the United States, Italy and Spain.

Germline V lookup: CDR1 ENHRY, CDR2 SYGVKD. The CDR3 spans 16 residues. After removal of 2 bases from V and 4 bases from J, the junction contained 5 bases not matched to a gene. The chain has TRBV10-3 and TRBJ2-3; 11 positions agree with TRBD1. The receptor comes from a human donor in a cohort sampled during active COVID-19. Sequencing was carried out using peripheral blood. CDR3 nucleotide sequence: TGTGCCATCAGTGAGAGTCCGGGACAGGGGGCAGATACGCAGTATTTT. Translated, it gives CAISESPGQGADTQYF.